This TCR beta chain was identified during a study of cytomegalovirus exposure and HLA in healthy donors. This CDR3 is 13 amino acids long. The V gene lost 2 bases and the J gene lost 2 bases, with 6 bases spanning the gap. In germline, CDR1 is SGHTA, CDR2 FQGNSA. A multiplex PCR was run with 60 Vbeta primers and 13 Jbeta primers. This table comes from immunoSEQ multiplex PCR, and its TCRdb copy is limited to in-frame clones, with some not included. There are about 160,000 clones in the sample; 60% to 85% occur only once, and approximately 3% lies in the top ten. This TCR derives from a woman in her thirties or forties in good health and CMV-seronegative. The chain couples TRBV7-2 to TRBJ1-2; tentative D call: TRBD1 (6 bases). The sample taken for sequencing was PBMCs. The CDR3 DNA sequence: TGTGCCAGCAGCTTAAGGGGGAACTATGGCTACACCTTC. It is translated as CASSLRGNYGYTF.